This TCR beta chain was captured by sequencing in a study of T cell clonality in common variable immunodeficiency. Diagnosis required reduced IgG, IgA and/or IgM with specific antibody deficiency. Most patients and controls had Caucasian heritage. Study conclusions and caveats: In common variable immunodeficiency, TCR beta chains reportedly carried fewer deletions and N-nucleotide insertions. CVID subjects had higher TCRbeta clonality than healthy controls, most marked in about a third.

Sequencing input was equivalent genomic DNA from CVID and controls. Some clones are missing from TCRdb's copy, which holds only in-frame ones; the method was immunoSEQ multiplex PCR. The repertoire has under 25,000 clones, none seen only once; the ten largest take over 6.5%. The CDR3 is made up of 11 amino acids. Germline values: CDR1 DFQATT, CDR2 SNEGSKA (reference sequence). V gave up 7 bases and J gave up 4 bases, with 8 bases separating them. This clone was counted ten times or more. Its target is unknown. The read stops 3 residues short of the end of the CDR3; the missing end is completed from the germline J gene.

What was sequenced was peripheral blood mononuclear cells. The receptor was derived from a human donor with common variable immunodeficiency. This chain uses TRBV20-1 with TRBJ1-3, with D unclear. CDR3 DNA, as far as it was read: TGCAGTGGGACTGTAGGAAACACC. Amino acids: CSGTVGNT. The entire CDR3 reads CSGTVGNTIYF.